This TCR beta chain was retrieved from a study of T cell changes during pregnancy in multiple sclerosis. CDR1 and CDR2 (germline): SGDLS, YYNGEE. The CDR3 runs 13 residues. V lost 3 bases to trimming and J lost 0 bases, with 6 bases between them. Sequenced by immunoSEQ multiplex PCR; TCRdb stores in-frame clones only, minus some. Counted here are more than 90,000 clones, approximately 92% occurring once; the ten biggest clones make up around 2%. The sequence came from a female donor with multiple sclerosis, enrolled in a pregnancy study. V and J are TRBV9 and TRBJ1-1; D is uncertain. Here the sequenced sample was peripheral blood, taken after pregnancy. Written as DNA, the CDR3 is TGTGCCAGCAGCGCGACTTTGAACACTGAAGCTTTCTTT. Amino acids: CASSATLNTEAFF.